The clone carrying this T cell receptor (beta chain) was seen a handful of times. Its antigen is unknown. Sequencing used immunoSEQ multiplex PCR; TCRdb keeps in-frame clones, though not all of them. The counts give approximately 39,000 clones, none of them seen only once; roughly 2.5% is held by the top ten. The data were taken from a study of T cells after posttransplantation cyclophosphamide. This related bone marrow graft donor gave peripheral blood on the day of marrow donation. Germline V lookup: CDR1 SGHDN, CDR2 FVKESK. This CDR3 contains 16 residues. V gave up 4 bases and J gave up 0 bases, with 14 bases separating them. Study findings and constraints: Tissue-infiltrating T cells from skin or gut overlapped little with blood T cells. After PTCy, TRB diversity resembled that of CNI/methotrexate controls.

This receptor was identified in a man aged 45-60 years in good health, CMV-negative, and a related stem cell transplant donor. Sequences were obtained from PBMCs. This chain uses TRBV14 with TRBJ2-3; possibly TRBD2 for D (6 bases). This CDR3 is CASSPGNSGSTDTQYF. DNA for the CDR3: TGTGCCAGCAGCCCCGGTAATAGCGGTAGCACAGATACGCAGTATTTT.